This T cell receptor (beta chain) was recorded in a study of shared clonotypes between healthy human individuals. Data came from immunoSEQ multiplex PCR; TCRdb stores just in-frame clones and leaves some out. The data contain 450,000 to 500,000 clones, 70% to 80% of them singletons. V trimming: 5 bases; J trimming: 3 bases; junction bases outside the gene matches: 8. The CDR3 runs 16 residues. Germline values: CDR1 MNHEY, CDR2 SMNVEV (reference sequence). The TCR originated in a woman aged 40-49 years in good health. Some clones in this sample may be carry-over from other donors' samples. Sample: PBMCs. The chain uses TRBV27 and TRBJ2-2; 8 bases map to TRBD2. CDR3 protein: CASSPFKREYTGELFF. The CDR3 DNA follows: TGTGCCAGCAGTCCGTTCAAGCGGGAGTACACCGGGGAGCTGTTTTTT.